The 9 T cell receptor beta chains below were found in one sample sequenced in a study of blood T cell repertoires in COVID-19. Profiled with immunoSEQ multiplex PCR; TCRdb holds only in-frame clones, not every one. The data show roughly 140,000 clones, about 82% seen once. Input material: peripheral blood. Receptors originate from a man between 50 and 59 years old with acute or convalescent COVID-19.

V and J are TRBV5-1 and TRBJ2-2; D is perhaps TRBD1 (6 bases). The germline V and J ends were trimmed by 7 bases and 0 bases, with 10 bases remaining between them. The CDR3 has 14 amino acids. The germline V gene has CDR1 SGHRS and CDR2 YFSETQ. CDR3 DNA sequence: TGCGCCAGCGACCGGGACACGAACACCGGGGAGCTGTTTTTT. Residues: CASDRDTNTGELFF.

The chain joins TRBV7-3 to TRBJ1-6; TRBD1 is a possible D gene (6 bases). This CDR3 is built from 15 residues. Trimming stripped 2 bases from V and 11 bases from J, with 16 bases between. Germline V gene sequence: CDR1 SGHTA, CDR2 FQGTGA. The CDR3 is CASSLGGAGGAPLHF. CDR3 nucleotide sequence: TGTGCCAGCAGCTTAGGGGGCGCGGGGGGTGCACCCCTCCACTTT.

DNA of the CDR3: TGTGCCTGGTCCGGGACACCCATAATCAACACTGAAGCTTTCTTT. This codes for CAWSGTPIINTEAFF. This chain uses TRBV30 with TRBJ1-1, with a weak D call TRBD1 (6 bases). The CDR3 consists of 15 residues. Trimming left V 5 bases short and J 2 bases short, with 18 bases between. Germline CDR1 and CDR2: GTSNPN and SVGIG (reference sequence).

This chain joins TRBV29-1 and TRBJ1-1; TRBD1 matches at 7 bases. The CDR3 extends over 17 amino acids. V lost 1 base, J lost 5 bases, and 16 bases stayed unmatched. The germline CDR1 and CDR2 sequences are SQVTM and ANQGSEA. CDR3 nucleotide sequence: TGCAGCGTTGAAGTACCGGCGTCAGGGGGTGCTGGGACTGAAGCTTTCTTT. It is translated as CSVEVPASGGAGTEAFF.

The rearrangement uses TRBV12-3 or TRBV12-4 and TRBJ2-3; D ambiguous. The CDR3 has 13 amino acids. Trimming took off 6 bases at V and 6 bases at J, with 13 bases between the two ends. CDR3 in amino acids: CASSLNPRDTQYF. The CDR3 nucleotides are TGTGCCAGCAGCCTCAACCCTCGGGATACGCAGTATTTT.

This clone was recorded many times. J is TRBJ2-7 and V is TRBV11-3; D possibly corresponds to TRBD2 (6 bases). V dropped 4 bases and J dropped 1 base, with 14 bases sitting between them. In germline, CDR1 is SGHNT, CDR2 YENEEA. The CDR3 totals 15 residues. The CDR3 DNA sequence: TGTGCCAGCAGCTCGGCCTCTAGCGCTTCCTACGAGCAGTACTTC. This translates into CASSSASSASYEQYF.

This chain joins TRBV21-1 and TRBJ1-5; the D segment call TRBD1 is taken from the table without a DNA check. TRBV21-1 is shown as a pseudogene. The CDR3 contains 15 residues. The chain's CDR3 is CASSRDRGSNQPQHF. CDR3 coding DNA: TGTGCCAGCAGCAGGGACAGGGGAAGCAATCAGCCCCAGCATTTT.

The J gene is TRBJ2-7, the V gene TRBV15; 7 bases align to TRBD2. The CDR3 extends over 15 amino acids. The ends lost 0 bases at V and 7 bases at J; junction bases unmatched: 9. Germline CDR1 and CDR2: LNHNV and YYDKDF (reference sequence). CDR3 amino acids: CATSRDHPGGGEQYF. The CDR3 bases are TGTGCCACCAGCAGAGATCATCCGGGAGGCGGTGAGCAGTACTTC. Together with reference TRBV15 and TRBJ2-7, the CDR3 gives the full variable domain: DAMVIQNPRYQVTQFGKPVTLSCSQTLNHNVMYWYQQKSSQAPKLLFHYYDKDFNNEADTPDNFQSRRPNTSFCFLDIRSPGLGDTAMYLCATSRDHPGGGEQYFGPGTRLTVT.

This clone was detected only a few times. CDR3 protein: CATSRGQAGANVLTF. The CDR3 DNA reads as TGTGCCACCAGCAGAGGACAAGCTGGGGCCAACGTCCTGACTTTC. The J gene is TRBJ2-6, the V gene TRBV15, with D uncertain. The CDR3 has 15 amino acids. Germline CDR1 is LNHNV and CDR2 is YYDKDF (reference sequence). V lost 1 base, J lost 2 bases, and 6 bases lay in between.